The 21 T cell receptor beta chains given below trace back to one sample, sequenced in a study of T cells in Graves' hyperthyroidism and ophthalmopathy. RNA transcripts were the template for amplifying TCR beta CDR3 regions. First-round RT-PCR targeting the TCR CDR3 was performed with the HTBI primer set. TCRdb re-called the multiplex PCR reads through MiXCR, storing one row per CDR3 protein. The table includes approximately 400,000 distinct CDR3 sequences, approximately 15% detected once. Sequencing was carried out using blood. The receptor set was obtained from a woman aged 55-69 years with Graves' hyperthyroidism.

Many counts were recorded for this clonotype. The CDR3 region has the DNA TGTGCCTCTGACAGACCAACTAGCACAGATACGCAGTATTTT. It codes for CASDRPTSTDTQYF. The rearrangement links TRBV30 to TRBJ2-3; D perhaps matches TRBD1 (5 bases). There are 14 residues in the CDR3. V gave up 7 bases and J gave up 0 bases, with 14 bases separating them. The germline gives CDR1 GTSNPN, CDR2 SVGIG (reference sequence).

This clonotype was counted many times. The V gene is TRBV6-1, the J gene TRBJ2-3; tentatively, D is TRBD1 or TRBD2 (5 bases each). The CDR3 spans 13 residues. Germline V gives CDR1 MNHNS, CDR2 SASEGT. CDR3 sequence reads: CSSGRLMSDTQYF. The CDR3 nucleotides read TGTTCCTCGGGGCGGCTAATGTCAGATACGCAGTATTTT.

Concerning this clonotype itself: Just one base apart from a much larger clone, this may be a read error. This sequence joins TRBV4-1 and TRBJ2-7; the match to TRBD2 covers 9 bases. The CDR3 extends over 18 amino acids. Germline CDR1 and CDR2: MGHRA and YSYEKL. The CDR3 DNA reads TGCGCCAGCAGCCAAGCTAGCGGGGACCTATTTATCTCCTACGAGCAGTGCTTC. It encodes CASSQASGDLFISYEQCF.

This clonotype has at least ten counts. One junction end disagrees with the germline gene, perhaps due to a read error. The chain joins TRBV7-9 to TRBJ2-1; 11 positions agree with TRBD2. Germline-derived CDR1 and CDR2 are SEHNR and FQNEAQ (reference sequence). This CDR3 has 13 amino acids. CDR3 sequence reads: CASSLAGGDEQFF. CDR3 DNA: TGTGCCAGCAGCCTAGCGGGAGGAGATGAGCAGTTCTTC.

The table lists this clonotype with many counts. The V gene is TRBV5-1, the J gene TRBJ2-2; TRBD2 matches at 7 bases. The CDR3 consists of 15 residues. J lost 4 bases, V lost 2 bases, and 5 bases had no gene match. Germline V gene data show CDR1 as SGHRS and CDR2 as YFSETQ. The DNA for the CDR3 is TGCGCCAGCAGCTTCCGGGGGGAGAGCACCGGGGAGCTGTTTTTT. It translates to CASSFRGESTGELFF.

This clonotype was detected a few times. A much bigger clone sits one base away, suggesting this may be a read error. The chain carries TRBV5-1 and TRBJ1-6; no clear D gene. In germline, CDR1 is SGHRS, CDR2 YFSETQ. This CDR3 contains 15 residues. The CDR3 loop is CASSLGDSYNPPLHF. In DNA form, the CDR3 reads TGCGCCAGCAGCTTGGGAGACTCCTATAATCCACCCCTCCACTTT.

This clonotype was seen at least ten times. V gene TRBV6-1 combines with J gene TRBJ1-5; D is undetermined. The CDR3 runs to 13 residues. Germline CDR1 MNHNS, CDR2 SASEGT. The V end lost 8 bases, the J end lost 0 bases, and 8 bases lay between the germline ends. For the CDR3, the DNA is TGTGCCAGCTCGGTCGATAGCAATCAGCCCCAGCATTTT. Amino acid sequence: CASSVDSNQPQHF.

The table lists this clonotype with many counts. The chain joins TRBV3-1 to TRBJ2-3; no firm D call. The CDR3 sequence is 15 residues long. The V end was cut by 2 bases, the J end by 0 bases, with 9 bases between. In germline, CDR1 is LGHDT, CDR2 YNNKEL (reference sequence). The CDR3 protein is CASSQPGFSTDTQYF. CDR3 in DNA: TGTGCCAGCAGCCAACCCGGGTTTAGCACAGATACGCAGTATTTT.

The chain uses TRBV27 and TRBJ2-1, with D possibly matching TRBD2 (5 bases). This CDR3 is built from 14 residues. Deletions cut 2 bases from V and 3 bases from J, with 8 bases between. In germline, CDR1 is MNHEY, CDR2 SMNVEV (reference sequence). The CDR3 region is CASSLPGIYNEQFF. The CDR3 nucleotides read TGTGCCAGCAGTTTACCGGGAATCTACAATGAGCAGTTCTTC.

The rearrangement links TRBV10-2 to TRBJ2-5, with TRBD2 identical over 8 bases. The junction had 5 bases not matched to a gene; V was cut back by 9 bases and J by 2 bases. The CDR3 consists of 13 residues. The V gene's germline CDR1 is WSHSY and CDR2 SAAADI. In nucleotides, the CDR3 is TGCGCCAGTGCACCTAGCGGGCAAGAGACCCAGTACTTC. This translates into CASAPSGQETQYF.

This chain links TRBV15 with TRBJ1-1; no definite D call. The V gene's germline CDR1 is LNHNV and CDR2 YYDKDF (reference sequence). CDR3 length: 15 residues. Trimming took 1 base from V and 4 from J, leaving 13 bases between them. CDR3 in amino acids: CATSRVRAWGTEAFF. The CDR3 coding sequence is TGTGCCACCAGCAGAGTTCGGGCCTGGGGCACTGAAGCTTTCTTT.

The genes are TRBV20-1 and TRBJ2-7; 8 bases align to TRBD2. V shed 0 bases and J 4 bases; nucleotides not matched to a gene: 11. Looked up from germline, CDR1 is DFQATT and CDR2 is SNEGSKA (reference sequence). This CDR3 has 16 residues. The CDR3 sequence: CSARDGAGGALYEQYF. CDR3 DNA sequence: TGCAGTGCTAGAGATGGCGCGGGAGGTGCTTTGTACGAGCAGTACTTC.

The sample holds one count of this clonotype. This chain joins TRBV20-1 and TRBJ1-1; 7 bases map to TRBD1. The J segment lost 6 bases and the V segment lost 1 base, leaving 5 bases of the junction unmatched. This CDR3 region has 13 residues. Germline CDR1 and CDR2: DFQATT and SNEGSKA (reference sequence). The CDR3 region has the DNA TGCAGTGCTAGAGTAGGGGGCATCCCTGAAGCTTTCTTT. Translated, it gives CSARVGGIPEAFF.

The sample holds many counts of this clonotype. The CDR3 DNA is TGTGCCAGCAGCTCTCTAGACAGGGGGCGCACAGATACGCAGTATTTT. Translating gives CASSSLDRGRTDTQYF. This chain uses TRBV11-2 with TRBJ2-3; TRBD1 matches 10 bases. This CDR3 has 16 residues. Germline V CDR1 and CDR2: SGHAT, FQNNGV. J was trimmed by 1 base and V by 4 bases; bases with no gene match: 5.

This clonotype came up many times. V usage is TRBV20-1 and J usage is TRBJ2-7; a possible D gene is TRBD1 (7 bases). Trimming removed 2 bases at V and 7 bases at J, with 18 bases between. The CDR3 is 14 amino acids. The germline V gene encodes CDR1 DFQATT and CDR2 SNEGSKA (reference sequence). The CDR3 protein is CSARSGQGEGEQYF. DNA of the CDR3: TGCAGTGCTAGAAGCGGGCAGGGGGAAGGTGAGCAGTACTTC.

The V and J genes are TRBV6-9 and TRBJ2-1; D not resolved. With 5 bases removed from V and 3 bases from J, the gap between germline ends came to 17 bases. The CDR3 length is 16 residues. Germline V lookup: CDR1 MNHGY, CDR2 SVAAGI. The CDR3: CASSDVGRRNYNEQFF. The CDR3 nucleotides are TGTGCCAGCAGTGACGTCGGCAGGAGAAACTACAATGAGCAGTTCTTC.

This clonotype was recorded at least ten times. The V gene is TRBV20-1, the J gene TRBJ2-7, with D unresolved. V shed 3 bases and J shed 4 bases, with 10 bases lying between them. The CDR3 loop spans 12 amino acids. CDR1 is DFQATT and CDR2 is SNEGSKA in the germline V gene (reference sequence). The CDR3 DNA reads as TGCAGTGCTAGGGGCAAGGTGTACGAGCAGTACTTC. It specifies CSARGKVYEQYF.

This clonotype has ten or more counts. The rearrangement links TRBV2 to TRBJ2-7; TRBD2 aligns across 10 bases. This CDR3 contains 13 residues. Trimming took 6 bases from V and 5 from J; bases not matched to a gene: 4. Germline V gene lookup returns CDR1 SNHLY and CDR2 FYNNEI. DNA for the CDR3: TGTGCCAGCAGGTTAACTAGCGGGAACGAGCAGTACTTC. Translated, it gives CASRLTSGNEQYF.

V usage is TRBV29-1 and J usage is TRBJ1-1; no reliable D call. The CDR3 loop spans 10 amino acids. Per the germline V gene, CDR1 is SQVTM and CDR2 is ANQGSEA. V lost 4 bases and J lost 5, with 5 bases in between. In nucleotides, the CDR3 is TGCAGCGTTGGGGGTACTGAAGCTTTCTTT. Translating it yields CSVGGTEAFF.

With regard to this clonotype: Compared with germline, one end of the junction differs, possibly owing to a read error. The chain has TRBV5-5 and TRBJ2-1; 10 bases agree with TRBD2. Per the germline V gene, CDR1 is SGHKS and CDR2 is YYEKEE (reference sequence). This CDR3 is built from 16 residues. Written as DNA, the CDR3 is TGTGCCAGCAGCTTGGGGACTAGCGGAAACTACAATGAGCAGCTCTTC. Its protein product is CASSLGTSGNYNEQLF.

This clonotype showed up many times. V usage is TRBV5-1 and J usage is TRBJ2-4; 10 bases are a match to TRBD1. J lost 0 bases, V lost 4 bases, and 10 bases had no gene match. Germline V gene lookup returns CDR1 SGHRS and CDR2 YFSETQ. This CDR3 spans 18 amino acids. The CDR3: CASSTGQGRSLAKNIQYF. CDR3 in DNA: TGCGCCAGCAGCACGGGACAGGGGAGGTCGCTAGCCAAAAACATTCAGTACTTC.